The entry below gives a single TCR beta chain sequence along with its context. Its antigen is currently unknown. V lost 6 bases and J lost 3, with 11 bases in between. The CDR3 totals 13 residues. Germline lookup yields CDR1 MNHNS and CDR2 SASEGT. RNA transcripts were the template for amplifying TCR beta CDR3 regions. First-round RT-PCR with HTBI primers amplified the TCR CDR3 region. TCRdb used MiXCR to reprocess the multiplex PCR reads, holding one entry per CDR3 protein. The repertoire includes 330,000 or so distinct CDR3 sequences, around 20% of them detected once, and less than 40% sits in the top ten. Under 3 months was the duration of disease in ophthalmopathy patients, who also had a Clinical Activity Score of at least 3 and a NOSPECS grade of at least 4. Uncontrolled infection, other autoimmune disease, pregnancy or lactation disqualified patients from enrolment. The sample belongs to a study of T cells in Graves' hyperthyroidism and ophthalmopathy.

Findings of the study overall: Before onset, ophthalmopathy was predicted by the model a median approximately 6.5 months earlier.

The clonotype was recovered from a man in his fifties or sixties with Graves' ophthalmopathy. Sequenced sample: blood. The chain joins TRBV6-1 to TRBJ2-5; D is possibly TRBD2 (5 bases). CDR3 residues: CASRSSGEETQYF. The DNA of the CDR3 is TGTGCCAGCAGGAGCTCCGGGGAAGAGACCCAGTACTTC.